These T cell receptor beta chains were read from a single sample in a study of T cell responses to AZD1222 COVID-19 vaccine. The data were produced by immunoSEQ multiplex PCR, yet TCRdb's version contains in-frame clones alone and is incomplete. Seen here are tens of thousands of clones, under 85% observed once, and the top ten hold roughly half. Material: peripheral blood, obtained on day 0 of AZD1222 vaccination. Receptors were obtained from an adult in good health. The CDR3 runs from the conserved cysteine through the conserved F or W. The order of the fields is V gene, J gene, clone size, D gene, CDR3 DNA, CDR3 protein. D genes are given only for firm matches. Size is omitted from some rows. Given values are once, few, many or a class for expanded clones.

TRBV18,TRBJ2-1,.,.,TGTGCCAGCTCGACCGGGTCAGGGAATGAGCAGTTCTTC,CASSTGSGNEQFF
TRBV5-5,TRBJ2-1,once,TRBD2,TGTGCCAGCAGCTACGGACTAGCGGGATTCGGGTATGAGCAGTTCTTC,CASSYGLAGFGYEQFF
TRBV7-2,TRBJ1-3,.,.,TGTGCCAGCAGCCGGGACATCGGAAACACCATATATTTT,CASSRDIGNTIYF
TRBV30,TRBJ2-5,many,.,TGTGCCTGGAGTGTGGGAGAGACCCAGTACTTC,CAWSVGETQYF
TRBV3-1/TRBV3-2,TRBJ1-4,.,.,TGTGCCAGCAGCCGCAACAGGGAGGGCGAAAAACTGTTTTTT,CASSRNREGEKLFF
TRBV5-1,TRBJ2-3,.,.,TGCGCCAGCAGCTTGGTTCCTAACCGGGACAGCACAGATACGCAGTATTTT,CASSLVPNRDSTDTQYF
TRBV13,TRBJ2-1,once,TRBD2,TGTGCCAGCAGCTCCCCCTCGGGGGCGGGGGGGCCCCCGTACAATGAGCAGTTCTTC,CASSSPSGAGGPPYNEQFF
TRBV5-4,TRBJ2-3,.,.,TGTGCCAGCAGCTTTGGGGGAACAGATACGCAGTATTTT,CASSFGGTDTQYF
TRBV12-3/TRBV12-4,TRBJ1-1,.,.,TGTGCCAGCAGTTTATCCTACACTGAAGCTTTCTTT,CASSLSYTEAFF
TRBV2,TRBJ2-7,.,.,TGTGCCAGCACTTCGGCCTACGAGCAGTACTTC,CASTSAYEQYF
TRBV6-2/TRBV6-3,TRBJ2-7,.,TRBD2,TGTGCCAGCAGTCAAACACCGGGAGGAAAAGGCTCCTACGAGCAGTACTTC,CASSQTPGGKGSYEQYF
TRBV9,TRBJ1-1,.,TRBD1,TGTGCCAGCAGCGAGGGACAGGGGGACACTGAAGCTTTCTTT,CASSEGQGDTEAFF
TRBV7-8,TRBJ1-5,once,.,TGTGCCAGCAGCCCAAGGCGGGAAGTATACTCTGGCAATCAGCCCCAGCATTTT,CASSPRREVYSGNQPQHF
TRBV3-1/TRBV3-2,TRBJ2-5,.,TRBD2,TGTGCCAGCAGCCAGGCGGGGGGTGAAGAGACCCAGTACTTC,CASSQAGGEETQYF